This TCR beta chain is drawn from a study of T-cell reconstitution after alpha-beta-depleted transplantation in children. Unique molecular identifiers were incorporated during preparation of the TCRbeta library. TCRdb recomputed calls from the PCR reads with MiXCR, one row per CDR3 protein. The table has hundreds of thousands of distinct CDR3 sequences, 10% to 13% seen once. This clonotype was detected ten times or more. The CDR3 spans 12 residues. The germline V gene encodes CDR1 SGHTA and CDR2 FQGNSA. With 5 bases clipped from V and 11 bases from J, the junction kept 4 bases outside the gene matches.

This specimen was PBMCs from the stem cell graft donor, taken from the stem cell graft. The receptor was derived from a human donor who donated a stem cell graft to a child with acute myeloid leukemia. The V call is TRBV7-2, the J call TRBJ2-4; the match to TRBD1 covers 9 bases. The CDR3 DNA reads as TGTGCCAGCAGCCCGGGACAGGGCGTTCAGTACTTC. The encoded protein is CASSPGQGVQYF.